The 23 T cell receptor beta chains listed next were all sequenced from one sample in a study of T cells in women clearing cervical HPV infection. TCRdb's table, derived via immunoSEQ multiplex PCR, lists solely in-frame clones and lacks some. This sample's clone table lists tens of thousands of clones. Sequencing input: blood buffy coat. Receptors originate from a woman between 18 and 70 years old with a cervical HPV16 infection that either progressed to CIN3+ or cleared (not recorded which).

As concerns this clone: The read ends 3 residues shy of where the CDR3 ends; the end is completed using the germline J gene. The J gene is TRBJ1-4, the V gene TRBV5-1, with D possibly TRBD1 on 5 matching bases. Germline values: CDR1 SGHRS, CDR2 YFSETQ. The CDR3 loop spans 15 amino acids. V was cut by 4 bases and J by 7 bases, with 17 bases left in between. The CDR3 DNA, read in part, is TGCGCCAGCAGCCCCCAAGGGGTCAGAAGTGAAAAA. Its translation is CASSPQGVRSEK. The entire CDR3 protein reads CASSPQGVRSEKLFF. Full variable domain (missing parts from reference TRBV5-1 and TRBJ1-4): KAGVTQTPRYLIKTRGQQVTLSCSPISGHRSVSWYQQTPGQGLQFLFEYFSETQRNKGNFPGRFSGRQFSNSRSEMNVSTLELGDSALYLCASSPQGVRSEKLFFGSGTQLSVL.

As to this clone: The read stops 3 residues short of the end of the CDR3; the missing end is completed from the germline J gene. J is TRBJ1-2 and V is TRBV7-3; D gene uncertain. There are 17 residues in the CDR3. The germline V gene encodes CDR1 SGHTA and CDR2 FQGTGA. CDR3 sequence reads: CASSLSGLAGVSDTYTF. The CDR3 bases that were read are TGTGCCAGCAGCTTAAGTGGGCTAGCGGGAGTCTCAGATACC.

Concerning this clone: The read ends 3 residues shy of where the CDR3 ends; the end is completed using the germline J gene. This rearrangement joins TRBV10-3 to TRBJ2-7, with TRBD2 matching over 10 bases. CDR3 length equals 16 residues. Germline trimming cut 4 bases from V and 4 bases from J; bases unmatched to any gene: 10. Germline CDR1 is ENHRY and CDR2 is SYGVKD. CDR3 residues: CAISGDLGLADYEQYF. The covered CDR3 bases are TGTGCCATCAGTGGGGACCTTGGACTAGCGGATTACGAG.

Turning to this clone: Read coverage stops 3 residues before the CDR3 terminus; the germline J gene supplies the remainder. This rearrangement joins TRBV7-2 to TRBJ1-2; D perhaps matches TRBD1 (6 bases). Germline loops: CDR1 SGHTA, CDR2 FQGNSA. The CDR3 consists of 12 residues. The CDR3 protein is CASSLQGHDYTF. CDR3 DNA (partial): TGTGCCAGCAGCTTACAGGGACATGAC.

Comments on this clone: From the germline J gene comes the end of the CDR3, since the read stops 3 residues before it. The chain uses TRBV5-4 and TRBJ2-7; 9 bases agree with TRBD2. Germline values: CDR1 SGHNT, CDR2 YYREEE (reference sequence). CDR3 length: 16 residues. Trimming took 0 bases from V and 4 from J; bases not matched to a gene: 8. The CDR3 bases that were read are TGTGCCAGCAGCTTGGGCGGAGCGGGAGGTCTTTACGAG. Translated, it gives CASSLGGAGGLYE. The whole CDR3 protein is CASSLGGAGGLYEQYF.

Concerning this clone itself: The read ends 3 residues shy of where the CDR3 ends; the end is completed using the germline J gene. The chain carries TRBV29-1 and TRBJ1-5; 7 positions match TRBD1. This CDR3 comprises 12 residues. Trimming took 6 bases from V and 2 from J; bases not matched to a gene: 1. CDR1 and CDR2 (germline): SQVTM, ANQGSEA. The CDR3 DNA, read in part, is TGCAGCGTCGGGACAGGCAATCAGCCC. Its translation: CSVGTGNQP. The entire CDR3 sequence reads CSVGTGNQPQHF.

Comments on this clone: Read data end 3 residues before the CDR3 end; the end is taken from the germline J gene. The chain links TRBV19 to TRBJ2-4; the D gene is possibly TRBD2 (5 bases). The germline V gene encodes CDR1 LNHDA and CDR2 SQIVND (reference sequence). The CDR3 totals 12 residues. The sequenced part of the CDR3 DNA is TGTGCCAGTAAAGGACTGAGATATGGT. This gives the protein CASKGLRYG. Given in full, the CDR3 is CASKGLRYGQYF.

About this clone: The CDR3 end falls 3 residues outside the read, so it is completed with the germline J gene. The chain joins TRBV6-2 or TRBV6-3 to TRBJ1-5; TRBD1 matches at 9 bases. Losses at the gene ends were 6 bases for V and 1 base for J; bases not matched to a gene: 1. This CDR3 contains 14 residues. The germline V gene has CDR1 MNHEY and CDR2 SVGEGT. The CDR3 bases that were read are TGTGCCAGCAGGACAGGGGGAAGCAATCAGCCC. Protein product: CASRTGGSNQP. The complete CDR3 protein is CASRTGGSNQPQHF.

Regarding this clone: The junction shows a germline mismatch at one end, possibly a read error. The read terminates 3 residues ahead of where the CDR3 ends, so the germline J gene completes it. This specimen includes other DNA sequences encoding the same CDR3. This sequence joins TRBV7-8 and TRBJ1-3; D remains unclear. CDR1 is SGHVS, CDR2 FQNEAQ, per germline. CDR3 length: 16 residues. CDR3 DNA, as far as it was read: TGTGCCAGCAGCCTGGGCCCAAGAGGGTCTGGAAACACT. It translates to CASSLGPRGSGNT. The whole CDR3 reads CASSLGPRGSGNTIYF.

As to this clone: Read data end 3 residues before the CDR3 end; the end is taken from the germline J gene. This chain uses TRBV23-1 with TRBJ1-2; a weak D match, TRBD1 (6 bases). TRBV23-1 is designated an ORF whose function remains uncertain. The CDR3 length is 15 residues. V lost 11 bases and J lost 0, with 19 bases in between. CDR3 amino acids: CAAQEQGSPNYGYTF. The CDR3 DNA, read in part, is TGCGCCGCCCAAGAACAGGGTTCCCCTAACTATGGC.

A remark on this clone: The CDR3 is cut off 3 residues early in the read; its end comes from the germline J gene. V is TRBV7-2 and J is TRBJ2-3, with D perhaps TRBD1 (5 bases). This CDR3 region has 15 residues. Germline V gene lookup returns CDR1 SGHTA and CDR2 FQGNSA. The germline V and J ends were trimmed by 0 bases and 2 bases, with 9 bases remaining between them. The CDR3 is CASSLAGRNTDTQYF. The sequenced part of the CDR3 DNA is TGTGCCAGCAGCTTAGCGGGGCGGAACACAGATACG.

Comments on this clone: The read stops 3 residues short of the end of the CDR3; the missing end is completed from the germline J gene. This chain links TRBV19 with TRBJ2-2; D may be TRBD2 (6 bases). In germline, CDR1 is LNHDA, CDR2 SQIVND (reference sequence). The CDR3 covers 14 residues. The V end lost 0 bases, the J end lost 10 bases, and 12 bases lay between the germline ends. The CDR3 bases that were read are TGTGCCAGTAGTATAGATAGCGGAGCCGAGGAG. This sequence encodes CASSIDSGAEE. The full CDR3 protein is CASSIDSGAEELFF.

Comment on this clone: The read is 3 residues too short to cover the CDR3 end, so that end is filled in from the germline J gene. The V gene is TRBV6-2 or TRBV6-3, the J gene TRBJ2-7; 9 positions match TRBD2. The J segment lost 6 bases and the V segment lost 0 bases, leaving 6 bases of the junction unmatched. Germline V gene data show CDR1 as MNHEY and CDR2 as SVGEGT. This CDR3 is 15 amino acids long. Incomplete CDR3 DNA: TGTGCCAGCAGTTACTCTAGCGGGAGAGGCGGCGAG. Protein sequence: CASSYSSGRGGE. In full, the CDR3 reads CASSYSSGRGGEQYF.

CDR3 sequence: CSALNQGGAGEQYF. CDR3 DNA (partial): TGCAGTGCTCTTAACCAGGGGGGCGCGGGCGAG. The chain links TRBV20-1 to TRBJ2-7; the D gene is possibly TRBD1 (7 bases). Read sequence stops 3 residues before the CDR3 end, and the germline J gene provides the missing end. Germline loops: CDR1 DFQATT, CDR2 SNEGSKA (reference sequence). Trimming stripped 5 bases from V and 6 bases from J, with 20 bases between. The CDR3 sequence is 14 residues long.

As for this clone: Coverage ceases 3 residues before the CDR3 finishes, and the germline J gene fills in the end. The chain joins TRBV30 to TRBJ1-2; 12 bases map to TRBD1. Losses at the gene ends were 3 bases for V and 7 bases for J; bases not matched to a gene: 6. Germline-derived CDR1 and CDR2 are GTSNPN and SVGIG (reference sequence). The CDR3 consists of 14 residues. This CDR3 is CAWSRDRGRSGYTF. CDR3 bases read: TGTGCCTGGAGCCGGGACAGGGGGCGGAGTGGC.

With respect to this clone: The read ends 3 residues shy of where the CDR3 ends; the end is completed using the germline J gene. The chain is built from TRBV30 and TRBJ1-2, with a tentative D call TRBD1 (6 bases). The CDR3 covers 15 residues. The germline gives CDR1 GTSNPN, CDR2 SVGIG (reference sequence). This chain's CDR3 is CAWTPRGAVTYDYTF. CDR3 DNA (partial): TGTGCCTGGACCCCTCGGGGGGCCGTTACCTACGAC. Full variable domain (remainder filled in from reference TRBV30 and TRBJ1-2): SQTIHQWPATLVQPVGSPLSLECTVEGTSNPNLYWYRQAAGRGLQLLFYSVGIGQISSEVPQNLSASRPQDRQFILSSKKLLLSDSGFYLCAWTPRGAVTYDYTFGSGTRLTVV.

The CDR3 sequence is CASSPRRQGESGQYF. CDR3 DNA (partial): TGTGCCAGCTCACCGAGACGGCAGGGAGAGTCTGGT. The chain has TRBV18 and TRBJ2-4; D assignment may be TRBD1 or TRBD2 (5 bases each). The read finishes 3 residues shy of the CDR3 end, and the germline J gene is used to complete it. CDR1 and CDR2 from the germline V gene are KGHSH and LQKENI. CDR3 length: 15 residues.

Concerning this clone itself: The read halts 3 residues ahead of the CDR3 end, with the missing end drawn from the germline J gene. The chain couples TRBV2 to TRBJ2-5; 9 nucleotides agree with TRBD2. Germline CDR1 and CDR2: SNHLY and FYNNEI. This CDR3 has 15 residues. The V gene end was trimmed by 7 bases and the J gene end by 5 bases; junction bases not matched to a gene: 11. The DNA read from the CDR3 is TGTGCCAGCACCTCAAGAACCAGCGGGGGGGAGACC. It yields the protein CASTSRTSGGET. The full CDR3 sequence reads CASTSRTSGGETQYF.

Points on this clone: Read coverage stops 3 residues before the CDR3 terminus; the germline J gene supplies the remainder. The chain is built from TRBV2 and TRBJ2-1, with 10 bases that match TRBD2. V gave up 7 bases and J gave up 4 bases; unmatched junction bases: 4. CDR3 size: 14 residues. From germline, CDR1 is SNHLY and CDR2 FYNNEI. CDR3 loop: CASNGLAAYNEQFF. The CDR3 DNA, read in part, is TGTGCCAGCAATGGACTAGCGGCGTACAATGAG.

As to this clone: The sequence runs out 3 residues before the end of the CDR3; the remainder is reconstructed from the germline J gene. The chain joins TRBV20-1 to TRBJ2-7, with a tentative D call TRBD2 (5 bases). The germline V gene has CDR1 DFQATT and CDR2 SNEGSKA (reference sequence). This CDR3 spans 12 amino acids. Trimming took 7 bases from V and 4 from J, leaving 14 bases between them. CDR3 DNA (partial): TGCAGTGTCCAGGCCGGGGTTTACGAG. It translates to CSVQAGVYE. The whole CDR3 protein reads CSVQAGVYEQYF.

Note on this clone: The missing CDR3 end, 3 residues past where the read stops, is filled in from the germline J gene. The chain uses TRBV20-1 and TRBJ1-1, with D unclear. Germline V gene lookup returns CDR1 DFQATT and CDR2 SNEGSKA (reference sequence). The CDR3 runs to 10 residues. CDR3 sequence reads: CSATGEKAFF. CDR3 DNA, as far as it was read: TGCAGTGCAACCGGGGAAAAA.

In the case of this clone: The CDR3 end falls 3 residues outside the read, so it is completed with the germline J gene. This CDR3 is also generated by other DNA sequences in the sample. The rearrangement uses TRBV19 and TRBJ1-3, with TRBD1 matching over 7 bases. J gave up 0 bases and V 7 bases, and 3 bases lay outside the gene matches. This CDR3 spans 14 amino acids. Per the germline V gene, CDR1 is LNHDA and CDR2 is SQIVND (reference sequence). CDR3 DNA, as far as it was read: TGTGCCAGTATGGACAGGAGCTCTGGAAACACC. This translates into CASMDRSSGNT. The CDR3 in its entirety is CASMDRSSGNTIYF. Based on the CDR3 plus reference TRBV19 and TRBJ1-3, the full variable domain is DGGITQSPKYLFRKEGQNVTLSCEQNLNHDAMYWYRQDPGQGLRLIYYSQIVNDFQKGDIAEGYSVSREKKESFPLTVTSAQKNPTAFYLCASMDRSSGNTIYFGEGSWLTVV.

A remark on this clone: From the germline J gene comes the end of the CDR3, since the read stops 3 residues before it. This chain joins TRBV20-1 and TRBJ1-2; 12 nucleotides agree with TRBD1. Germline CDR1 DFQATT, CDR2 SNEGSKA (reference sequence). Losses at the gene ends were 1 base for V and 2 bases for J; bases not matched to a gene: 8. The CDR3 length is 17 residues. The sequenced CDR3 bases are TGCAGTGCTAGAGGTGGGACAGGGGGCGTCCTCAACTATGGC. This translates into CSARGGTGGVLNYG. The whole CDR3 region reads CSARGGTGGVLNYGYTF.